These 24 T cell receptor beta chains originate from one sample sequenced in a study of blood T cell repertoires in COVID-19. TCRdb's copy holds only in-frame clones and misses some; the assay was immunoSEQ multiplex PCR. The data contain around 270,000 clones, about 87% of them singletons. The sequencing sample was made of peripheral blood. The receptor set was obtained from a man aged 60 to 75 who had recovered from COVID-19.

The V and J genes are TRBV6-6 and TRBJ2-2, with D perhaps matching TRBD1 (5 bases). Germline V gene sequence: CDR1 MNHNY, CDR2 SVGAGI (reference sequence). V dropped 6 bases and J dropped 4 bases, with 12 bases sitting between them. The CDR3 covers 14 residues. The CDR3 reads CASSSRQSTGELFF. CDR3 DNA sequence: TGTGCCAGCAGCTCCAGACAGAGCACCGGGGAGCTGTTTTTT.

V is TRBV5-3 and J is TRBJ1-4; 10 bases fit TRBD1. TRBV5-3 is an ORF, with its function uncertain. V gave up 5 bases and J gave up 7 bases; unmatched junction bases: 5. There are 14 residues in the CDR3. The CDR3 sequence is CARRMTGGFEKLFF. The CDR3 bases are TGTGCCAGAAGGATGACAGGGGGCTTTGAAAAACTGTTTTTT.

This chain links TRBV12-3 or TRBV12-4 with TRBJ1-3, with D unclear. CDR3 length equals 11 residues. Between the trimmed V and J ends, which lost 3 bases and 14 bases, there was a span of 11 bases. CDR3 region: CASSFRGLVYF. CDR3 DNA sequence: TGTGCCAGCAGTTTTCGGGGTCTGGTATATTTT.

The rearrangement joins TRBV5-6 to TRBJ2-7, with D possibly matching TRBD1 (5 bases). V was cut by 6 bases and J by 3 bases, with 16 bases left in between. There are 14 residues in the CDR3. The germline V gene has CDR1 SGHDT and CDR2 YYEEEE. CDR3 region: CASTRTTGFYEQYF. The DNA for the CDR3 is TGTGCCAGCACCCGGACAACGGGTTTCTACGAGCAGTACTTC.

In nucleotides, the CDR3 is TGTGCCAGCAGCCCCCCCGGGACAGGGGGCGAGCAGTACTTC. Residues: CASSPPGTGGEQYF. The J gene is TRBJ2-7, the V gene TRBV3-1 (or the pseudogene TRBV3-2); 11 nucleotides agree with TRBD1. V was clipped by 4 bases and J by 6 bases; unmatched bases: 5. Germline loops: CDR1 LGHDT, CDR2 YNNKEL (reference sequence). The CDR3 is 14 residues long.

The chain uses TRBV5-5 and TRBJ2-7; 10 bases map to TRBD1. Germline values: CDR1 SGHKS, CDR2 YYEKEE (reference sequence). The CDR3 is made up of 14 amino acids. V was clipped by 6 bases and J by 3 bases; unmatched bases: 6. CDR3 in DNA: TGTGCCAGCACCCCGACAGGGGGCAACTACGAGCAGTACTTC. Protein product: CASTPTGGNYEQYF.

This chain uses TRBV2 with TRBJ2-1; weak D call: TRBD1 (5 bases). This CDR3 is 13 amino acids long. The V gene lost 3 bases and the J gene lost 9 bases, with 12 bases spanning the gap. In germline, CDR1 is SNHLY, CDR2 FYNNEI. The CDR3 here is CASSEEGAGEQFF. CDR3 in DNA: TGTGCCAGCAGTGAGGAAGGGGCCGGTGAGCAGTTCTTC.

The rearrangement links TRBV6-1 to TRBJ2-1, with TRBD2 matching 12 bases. CDR1 is MNHNS and CDR2 is SASEGT in the germline V gene. This CDR3 contains 19 residues. V was clipped by 4 bases and J by 10 bases; unmatched bases: 20. CDR3: CASSVRASGGAGLPREQFF. The CDR3 bases are TGTGCCAGCAGTGTAAGGGCTAGCGGGGGGGCCGGACTCCCAAGGGAGCAGTTCTTC.

V and J are TRBV29-1 and TRBJ2-7; D is possibly TRBD2 (7 bases). CDR1 SQVTM and CDR2 ANQGSEA come from the germline V gene. With 5 bases removed from V and 10 bases from J, the gap between germline ends came to 33 bases. This CDR3 region has 17 residues. CDR3 sequence reads: CSVFLNQAGAEKTLQYF. CDR3 DNA sequence: TGCAGCGTTTTTCTGAACCAGGCGGGGGCAGAAAAAACTCTACAGTACTTC.

The rearrangement links TRBV30 to TRBJ2-7; D remains ambiguous. V was cut by 1 base and J by 1 base, with 5 bases left in between. The CDR3 sequence is 12 residues long. Germline CDR1 and CDR2: GTSNPN and SVGIG (reference sequence). The CDR3 loop reads CAWSDKSYEQYF. The CDR3, as DNA: TGTGCCTGGAGTGATAAATCCTACGAGCAGTACTTC.

The chain has TRBV6-5 and TRBJ2-3; D is unclear. The CDR3 spans 14 residues. V gave up 0 bases and J gave up 4 bases, with 8 bases separating them. Germline lookup yields CDR1 MNHEY and CDR2 SVGAGI. The DNA for the CDR3 is TGTGCCAGCAGTTACTCTCCAAATGCAGATACGCAGTATTTT. Protein sequence: CASSYSPNADTQYF.

The chain uses TRBV2 and TRBJ2-7; TRBD2 matches 10 bases. Germline V gives CDR1 SNHLY, CDR2 FYNNEI. This CDR3 has 14 residues. J lost 7 bases, V lost 7 bases, and 10 bases had no gene match. CDR3 DNA: TGTGCCAGCAAAACCAGCGGGGGGGCTCGTGAGCAGTACTTC. Translating gives CASKTSGGAREQYF.

A word on this clone: Different DNA sequences within this sample yield the same CDR3. This chain joins TRBV5-4 and TRBJ2-2; 11 bases fit TRBD2. This CDR3 spans 15 amino acids. The ends lost 1 base at V and 4 bases at J; junction bases unmatched: 0. Germline CDR1 and CDR2: SGHNT and YYREEE (reference sequence). The CDR3 protein is CASSLLAGGTGELFF. The CDR3 region has the DNA TGTGCCAGCAGCTTGCTAGCGGGGGGCACCGGGGAGCTGTTTTTT.

This clone has only a few counts. The V call is TRBV4-1, the J call TRBJ1-6, with no clear D. The CDR3 is made up of 16 amino acids. V was pared by 5 bases and J by 9 bases, with 20 bases between. Germline CDR1 and CDR2: MGHRA and YSYEKL. CDR3 nucleotides: TGCGCCAGCAGCGCGGCCCAGACGCCCGGAAGTTCACCCCTCCACTTT. Translation: CASSAAQTPGSSPLHF.

The rearrangement joins TRBV6-6 to TRBJ1-5; D is undetermined. The CDR3 extends over 12 amino acids. Germline V gene data show CDR1 as MNHNY and CDR2 as SVGAGI (reference sequence). V shed 4 bases and J shed 5 bases, with 6 bases lying between them. This chain's CDR3 is CASSWGDQPQHF. The CDR3 coding sequence is TGTGCCAGCAGTTGGGGAGATCAGCCCCAGCATTTT.

This chain joins TRBV3-1 (or the pseudogene TRBV3-2) and TRBJ2-1; perhaps TRBD2 as D (7 bases). Germline CDR1 LGHDT, CDR2 YNNKEL (reference sequence). V gave up 3 bases and J gave up 0 bases, with 18 bases separating them. The CDR3 covers 18 residues. In nucleotides, the CDR3 is TGTGCCAGCAGCCAGACCGCGAGGGGGGGCCTCTCCTACAATGAGCAGTTCTTC. Amino acid sequence: CASSQTARGGLSYNEQFF.

This chain links TRBV4-1 with TRBJ2-7, with a weak D call TRBD1 (5 bases). Between the trimmed V and J ends, which lost 0 bases and 2 bases, there was a span of 17 bases. In germline, CDR1 is MGHRA, CDR2 YSYEKL. The CDR3 contains 17 residues. CDR3 sequence (DNA): TGCGCCAGCAGCCAAGATAGGCAGGGTCGTAATCCCTACGAGCAGTACTTC. Protein sequence: CASSQDRQGRNPYEQYF.

The V and J genes are TRBV13 and TRBJ2-3; D may be TRBD1 (5 bases). V was shortened by 5 bases and J by 8 bases, with 11 bases between the two germline ends. Germline V lookup: CDR1 PRHDT, CDR2 FYEKMQ (reference sequence). The CDR3 covers 12 residues. The CDR3 loop is CASSPGQGTQYF. The DNA for the CDR3 is TGTGCCAGCAGCCCCGGTCAGGGTACGCAGTATTTT.

The V and J genes are TRBV7-2 and TRBJ1-6; 7 bases fit TRBD1. In germline, CDR1 is SGHTA, CDR2 FQGNSA. This CDR3 region has 15 residues. The J segment lost 7 bases and the V segment lost 2 bases, leaving 5 bases of the junction unmatched. In DNA, the CDR3 is TGTGCCAGCAGCTTACCGGGACAGCCAAATTCACCCCTCCACTTT. It yields the protein CASSLPGQPNSPLHF.

This chain links TRBV6-5 with TRBJ2-5; a possible D gene is TRBD1 (6 bases). CDR1 MNHEY and CDR2 SVGAGI come from the germline V gene. The CDR3 length is 14 residues. Trimming removed 3 bases from V and 5 bases from J, with 13 bases in between. The CDR3 spells CASSYWGRLETQYF. The CDR3, as DNA: TGTGCCAGCAGTTATTGGGGGCGGCTGGAGACCCAGTACTTC.

The chain's CDR3 is CASSVGRVRGTIYF. CDR3 bases: TGTGCCAGCAGCGTAGGCAGGGTGCGAGGCACCATATATTTT. V usage is TRBV9 and J usage is TRBJ1-3; a possible D gene is TRBD1 (5 bases). The germline V and J ends were trimmed by 0 bases and 9 bases, with 13 bases remaining between them. The CDR3 has 14 residues. Per germline, CDR1 SGDLS and CDR2 YYNGEE.

The V gene is TRBV29-1, the J gene TRBJ2-2, with 7 bases aligning to TRBD2. The CDR3 spans 15 residues. Unmatched junction bases numbered 1, after V lost 0 bases and J lost 0 bases. Germline V CDR1 and CDR2: SQVTM, ANQGSEA. The CDR3 spells CSVEEGGTNTGELFF. The CDR3 nucleotides read TGCAGCGTTGAAGAGGGGGGGACGAACACCGGGGAGCTGTTTTTT.

The chain combines TRBV11-2 with TRBJ2-7, with a tentative D call TRBD2 (5 bases). Germline CDR1 reads SGHAT; CDR2 reads FQNNGV. This CDR3 contains 17 residues. Deletions cut 2 bases from V and 4 bases from J, with 21 bases between. Here the CDR3 DNA reads TGTGCCAGCAGCTTAAGAGCGAGGGTGAATCGACATTACGAGCAGTACTTC. Translated: CASSLRARVNRHYEQYF.

The rearrangement links TRBV5-5 to TRBJ2-5, with TRBD1 matching over 9 bases. V trimming: 2 bases; J trimming: 0 bases; junction bases outside the gene matches: 2. The CDR3 runs 15 residues. Germline-derived CDR1 and CDR2 are SGHKS and YYEKEE (reference sequence). CDR3 sequence reads: CASSFRTGDQETQYF. DNA of the CDR3: TGTGCCAGCAGCTTTAGGACAGGGGACCAAGAGACCCAGTACTTC.